These 21 T cell receptor beta chains originate from one sample sequenced in a study of cytomegalovirus exposure and HLA in healthy donors. This PCR relied on a set of 60 Vbeta primers and 13 Jbeta primers. TCRdb's table, derived via immunoSEQ multiplex PCR, lists solely in-frame clones and lacks some. The repertoire holds over 60,000 clones, with roughly 71% as singletons. The specimen was PBMCs. The receptors originated from a man between 65 and 79 years old in good health and CMV-seronegative.

V is TRBV4-3 and J is TRBJ2-1; 9 nucleotides line up with TRBD1. The V gene's germline CDR1 is LGHNA and CDR2 YSLEER. Germline trimming cut 1 base from V and 4 bases from J; bases unmatched to any gene: 2. CDR3 length: 15 amino acids. The chain's CDR3 is CASSQAGQGYNEQFF. The CDR3 nucleotides read TGCGCCAGCAGCCAAGCGGGACAGGGATACAATGAGCAGTTCTTC.

This clone was seen a handful of times. This sequence joins TRBV19 and TRBJ1-1, with D unclear. This CDR3 has 16 amino acids. Germline loops: CDR1 LNHDA, CDR2 SQIVND (reference sequence). The V end was cut by 5 bases, the J end by 5 bases, with 21 bases between. CDR3 sequence: CASSPHHETFGTEAFF. CDR3 in DNA: TGTGCCAGTAGTCCACACCACGAGACATTCGGTACTGAAGCTTTCTTT.

This clone was detected only once. The CDR3 nucleotides are TGTGCCAGCAGCGTTAGCGGGAGGGTCGGGGGAGATACGCAGTATTTT. As protein: CASSVSGRVGGDTQYF. The chain has TRBV9 and TRBJ2-3, with 11 bases aligning to TRBD2. This CDR3 is 16 amino acids long. V shed 2 bases, J shed 5 bases, and the junction held 7 bases outside the gene matches. Germline CDR1 reads SGDLS; CDR2 reads YYNGEE.

The gene calls are TRBV30 and TRBJ2-5; weak D call: TRBD1 (6 bases). Germline CDR1 is GTSNPN and CDR2 is SVGIG (reference sequence). Between the trimmed V and J ends, which lost 2 bases and 4 bases, there was a span of 11 bases. The CDR3 extends over 13 amino acids. The CDR3 DNA sequence: TGTGCCTGGAGTCGGCAGGGGTCAGAGACCCAGTACTTC. Its translation: CAWSRQGSETQYF.

J is TRBJ2-1 and V is TRBV9; maybe TRBD1 (5 bases). The CDR3 is made up of 13 amino acids. Per germline, CDR1 SGDLS and CDR2 YYNGEE. The germline V and J ends were trimmed by 4 bases and 9 bases, with 14 bases remaining between them. Written as DNA, the CDR3 is TGTGCCAGCAGCCCAGGGCATGAGACTGAGCAGTTCTTC. Its translation is CASSPGHETEQFF.

This clone was found a few times. This chain joins TRBV6-6 and TRBJ1-1; D gene ambiguous. V shed 6 bases and J shed 0 bases, with 17 bases lying between them. Germline CDR1 is MNHNY and CDR2 is SVGAGI (reference sequence). There are 16 residues in the CDR3. The CDR3 reads CASRPSRISMNTEAFF. The CDR3 DNA reads TGTGCCAGCAGACCCTCGAGGATTTCCATGAACACTGAAGCTTTCTTT.

There are a few counts of this clone. The V and J genes are TRBV2 and TRBJ1-1, with D possibly being TRBD1 (5 bases). From germline, CDR1 is SNHLY and CDR2 FYNNEI. V shed 11 bases and J shed 5 bases, with 9 bases lying between them. The CDR3 has 10 residues. CDR3 DNA sequence: TGTGCCCGTGGGGGGACTGAAGCTTTCTTT. This translates into CARGGTEAFF.

The V call is TRBV9, the J call TRBJ1-2, with 7 bases aligning to TRBD1. The CDR3 is 14 residues long. The V gene end was trimmed by 8 bases and the J gene end by 8 bases; junction bases not matched to a gene: 15. Germline V gene sequence: CDR1 SGDLS, CDR2 YYNGEE. In DNA form, the CDR3 reads TGTGCCAGACAACCCACAAAAACAGGGGTCGGCTACACCTTC. Translating gives CARQPTKTGVGYTF.

The chain links TRBV27 to TRBJ2-5, with D perhaps matching TRBD2 (6 bases). The J call could be wrong; TRBJ2-7 is a better fit for the DNA end. CDR1 is MNHEY and CDR2 is SMNVEV in the germline V gene (reference sequence). This CDR3 spans 15 amino acids. The CDR3 coding sequence is TGTGCCAGCAGTTTCGGGAGTGGGGTTTCCTACGAGCAGTACTTC. Translated, it gives CASSFGSGVSYEQYF.

The J gene is TRBJ2-5, the V gene TRBV6-6; maybe TRBD2 (5 bases). The CDR3 runs 13 residues. V was pared by 8 bases and J by 5 bases, with 15 bases between. Germline CDR1 and CDR2: MNHNY and SVGAGI (reference sequence). The CDR3 protein is CASRTGVGETQYF. The CDR3 DNA follows: TGTGCCAGCCGGACTGGGGTCGGGGAGACCCAGTACTTC.

The V gene is TRBV5-1, the J gene TRBJ1-1; 8 bases match TRBD1. Per the germline V gene, CDR1 is SGHRS and CDR2 is YFSETQ. The V and J ends lost 4 bases and 3 bases, in that order; junction bases with no gene match: 8. The CDR3 spans 15 residues. The CDR3 nucleotides read TGCGCCAGCAGCCCCCCGACAGGGGCGGACACTGAAGCTTTCTTT. Translating it yields CASSPPTGADTEAFF.

This clone showed up just once. The CDR3 here is CASSSGETQYF. CDR3 bases: TGCGCCAGCAGCTCTGGCGAGACCCAGTACTTC. The chain combines TRBV5-1 with TRBJ2-5; D is ambiguous. This CDR3 region has 11 residues. Germline V gene lookup returns CDR1 SGHRS and CDR2 YFSETQ. The V end lost 3 bases, the J end lost 5 bases, and 5 bases lay between the germline ends.

The rearrangement links TRBV5-4 to TRBJ2-3, with a weak D call TRBD2 (7 bases). This CDR3 has 15 residues. V was pared by 4 bases and J by 3 bases, with 15 bases between. Germline assignment: CDR1 SGHNT and CDR2 YYREEE (reference sequence). The CDR3 loop reads CASSLEGGVTDTQYF. CDR3 nucleotides: TGTGCCAGCAGCCTAGAAGGGGGGGTGACAGATACGCAGTATTTT.

The chain carries TRBV6-6 and TRBJ2-7; 8 nucleotides match TRBD1. The V and J ends lost 7 bases and 5 bases, in that order; junction bases with no gene match: 16. The CDR3 runs 16 residues. Per germline, CDR1 MNHNY and CDR2 SVGAGI (reference sequence). The CDR3 protein is CASNKPAQGARNEQYF. CDR3 bases: TGTGCCAGCAACAAGCCTGCCCAGGGGGCGAGAAACGAGCAGTACTTC.

This clone was observed a few times. The V gene is TRBV6-8, the J gene TRBJ2-5; 9 bases align to TRBD2. V was clipped by 8 bases and J by 4 bases; unmatched bases: 5. This CDR3 contains 13 residues. From germline, CDR1 is MNHGY and CDR2 SAAAGT. The CDR3 DNA follows: TGTGCCAGCGTAGCGGGAGAGGCAGAGACCCAGTACTTC. Amino acids: CASVAGEAETQYF.

This sequence joins TRBV5-1 and TRBJ1-1; TRBD1 is a possible D gene (5 bases). The V gene lost 4 bases and the J gene lost 0 bases, with 10 bases spanning the gap. The CDR3 contains 14 residues. Germline V gene lookup returns CDR1 SGHRS and CDR2 YFSETQ. DNA of the CDR3: TGCGCCAGCAGCCCGCGACAGATGAACACTGAAGCTTTCTTT. Translated: CASSPRQMNTEAFF.

This rearrangement joins TRBV30 to TRBJ2-2; weak D call: TRBD1 (5 bases). Germline V lookup: CDR1 GTSNPN, CDR2 SVGIG (reference sequence). V lost 3 bases to trimming and J lost 4 bases, with 15 bases between them. This CDR3 spans 15 amino acids. The CDR3 sequence: CAWSPGYRFTGELFF. CDR3 nucleotide sequence: TGTGCCTGGAGCCCAGGGTATAGGTTCACCGGGGAGCTGTTTTTT.

The rearrangement links TRBV11-3 to TRBJ1-1; TRBD1 agrees at 10 bases. Germline CDR1 reads SGHNT; CDR2 reads YENEEA. After removal of 1 base from V and 3 bases from J, the junction contained 8 bases not matched to a gene. The CDR3 is 17 residues long. Here the CDR3 DNA reads TGTGCCAGCAGCTTAGTCCGGGACAGGGGTCGAGACACTGAAGCTTTCTTT. Amino acids: CASSLVRDRGRDTEAFF.

The V gene is TRBV10-3, the J gene TRBJ2-3, with D perhaps TRBD2 (6 bases). The germline V and J ends were trimmed by 3 bases and 4 bases, with 14 bases remaining between them. The CDR3 spans 15 residues. Per germline, CDR1 ENHRY and CDR2 SYGVKD. The CDR3 loop reads CAISDRGGGADTQYF. Here the CDR3 DNA reads TGTGCCATCAGTGATAGGGGAGGTGGAGCAGATACGCAGTATTTT.

This chain connects TRBV6-1 to TRBJ2-3; D is perhaps TRBD1 (5 bases). The CDR3 covers 14 residues. V lost 4 bases and J 2 bases, leaving 10 bases between the germline ends. Germline V gives CDR1 MNHNS, CDR2 SASEGT. This CDR3 reads CASSAYRITDTQYF. CDR3 DNA: TGTGCCAGCAGTGCCTACAGGATCACAGATACGCAGTATTTT.

The chain employs TRBV20-1 and TRBJ1-1; D is unresolved. V was cut by 6 bases and J by 7 bases, with 9 bases left in between. Germline V lookup: CDR1 DFQATT, CDR2 SNEGSKA (reference sequence). This CDR3 comprises 10 residues. CDR3 loop: CSAAAFEAFF. The CDR3 DNA reads as TGCAGTGCGGCCGCTTTTGAAGCTTTCTTT.